Listed below are T cell receptor beta chains from one sample, sequenced in a study of blood T cell repertoires in COVID-19. TCRdb keeps only in-frame clones here, not all; method: immunoSEQ multiplex PCR. The sample contains fewer than 250,000 clones, 81% of which appear only once. Sequenced: PBMCs or T cells enriched from blood (not recorded which). These receptors came from a woman in her forties or fifties with acute COVID-19. CDR3s include the opening cysteine and the closing phenylalanine or tryptophan. A D gene is named only where the DNA matches it firmly. Not every row has a clone size; where given, it reads once, few, many or a size class.

d_call	v_call	j_call	clone_size	cdr3_length	cdr3_aa	cdr3_nt
TRBD1	TRBV7-2	TRBJ2-7	NA	14	CASSSVRDSYEQYF	TGTGCCAGCAGCTCGGTCCGGGACAGCTACGAGCAGTACTTC
NA	TRBV19	TRBJ1-2	once	15	CASSMPRGIPDGYTF	TGTGCCAGTAGTATGCCCAGGGGAATCCCCGATGGCTACACCTTC
NA	TRBV10-2	TRBJ2-5	NA	14	CASSEPGSSETQYF	TGCGCCAGCAGTGAGCCGGGGTCCTCAGAGACCCAGTACTTC
NA	TRBV28	TRBJ1-2	once	13	CASSFTTREGYTF	TGTGCCAGCAGTTTTACTACACGGGAGGGCTACACCTTC
NA	TRBV7-6	TRBJ2-6	NA	15	CASSLMQTGANVLTF	TGTGCCAGCAGCTTGATGCAGACTGGGGCCAACGTCCTGACTTTC
NA	TRBV29-1	TRBJ1-3	NA	12	CSVPTVGNTIYF	TGCAGCGTGCCGACAGTCGGAAACACCATATATTTT
TRBD2	TRBV7-2	TRBJ2-1	NA	16	CASSWPAGGGYNEQFF	TGTGCCAGCAGTTGGCCTGCGGGGGGGGGATACAATGAGCAGTTCTTC
TRBD1	TRBV7-6	TRBJ2-7	NA	16	CASSLGPGQGVYEQYF	TGTGCCAGCAGCTTAGGGCCGGGACAGGGGGTCTACGAGCAGTACTTC
TRBD2	TRBV5-1	TRBJ2-5	few	16	CASSYRTSGGGETQYF	TGCGCCAGCAGCTATCGGACTAGCGGGGGTGGGGAGACCCAGTACTTC
TRBD1	TRBV9	TRBJ2-7	NA	17	CASSVGIQGSSAYEQYF	TGTGCCAGCAGCGTAGGAATACAGGGGTCGTCCGCCTACGAGCAGTACTTC
NA	TRBV29-1	TRBJ2-1	NA	12	CSVENMFDEQFF	TGCAGCGTTGAGAACATGTTCGATGAGCAGTTCTTC
TRBD1	TRBV6-2/TRBV6-3	TRBJ2-5	NA	16	CASSYSQDRVAETQYF	TGTGCCAGCAGTTACTCCCAGGACAGGGTAGCAGAGACCCAGTACTTC
TRBD2	TRBV10-1	TRBJ2-7	NA	13	CAGGGTRVYEQYF	TGCGCCGGGGGGGGGACTAGGGTGTACGAGCAGTACTTC
NA	TRBV24-1	TRBJ2-2	NA	16	CATSDKRQPNTGELFF	TGTGCCACCAGTGATAAGCGACAGCCGAACACCGGGGAGCTGTTTTTT
NA	TRBV19	TRBJ1-5	NA	14	CASSRRFSNQPQHF	TGTGCCAGTAGTAGGCGGTTTAGCAATCAGCCCCAGCATTTT
NA	TRBV6-5	TRBJ2-1	NA	11	CASSVVNEQFF	TGTGCCAGCAGCGTCGTCAATGAGCAGTTCTTC
NA	TRBV28	TRBJ2-7	once	16	CASSSPGRGGHYEQYF	TGTGCCAGCAGTTCCCCCGGACGAGGGGGACACTACGAGCAGTACTTC
TRBD1	TRBV7-9	TRBJ1-4	NA	14	CASKGTGGSEKLFF	TGTGCCAGCAAAGGGACAGGGGGTTCTGAAAAACTGTTTTTT
TRBD1	TRBV14	TRBJ2-1	NA	16	CASSFQQGPRFGEQFF	TGTGCCAGCAGCTTCCAACAGGGGCCTCGTTTTGGTGAGCAGTTCTTC
TRBD1	TRBV19	TRBJ1-1	NA	11	CASSTGGEAFF	TGTGCCAGTAGTACAGGGGGAGAAGCTTTCTTT
TRBD1	TRBV19	TRBJ1-2	NA	12	CASSTGGFGYTF	TGTGCCAGCTCTACAGGGGGCTTTGGCTACACCTTC
TRBD1	TRBV7-8	TRBJ1-1	NA	15	CASSARQGANTEAFF	TGTGCCAGCAGCGCCCGACAGGGGGCTAACACTGAAGCTTTCTTT
NA	TRBV5-1	TRBJ2-3	NA	16	CASSLGSAASTDTQYF	TGCGCCAGCAGCTTGGGTTCGGCAGCGAGCACAGATACGCAGTATTTT
NA	TRBV5-8	TRBJ1-2	NA	13	CASSFLSGGGYTF	TGTGCCAGCAGCTTTTTATCCGGAGGCGGCTACACCTTC
TRBD2	TRBV7-7	TRBJ2-5	NA	15	CASSTTGTRQKTQYF	TGTGCTAGCAGTACTACCGGGACTAGACAAAAGACCCAGTACTTC
NA	TRBV30	TRBJ2-7	few	15	CAWSGLSPFGVEQYF	TGTGCCTGGAGCGGACTCTCTCCGTTCGGGGTCGAGCAGTACTTC
NA	TRBV7-9	TRBJ2-1	few	16	CASSLLLTGSYNEQFF	TGTGCCAGCAGCTTATTACTTACGGGCTCCTACAATGAGCAGTTCTTC
TRBD2	TRBV7-8	TRBJ2-3	NA	15	CASSPSGGAADTQYF	TGTGCCAGCAGCCCCAGCGGGGGGGCGGCAGATACGCAGTATTTT
TRBD1	TRBV9	TRBJ1-4	NA	12	CASGTDSEKLFF	TGTGCCAGCGGGACAGATAGTGAAAAACTGTTTTTT
NA	TRBV7-8	TRBJ1-1	NA	13	CASSLNRLTEAFF	TGTGCCAGCAGCTTAAACCGACTCACTGAAGCTTTCTTT
NA	TRBV2	TRBJ2-3	NA	15	CASSEESGATDTQYF	TGTGCCAGCAGTGAAGAAAGCGGCGCCACAGATACGCAGTATTTT
NA	TRBV7-9	TRBJ2-3	NA	10	CASSQDTQYF	TGTGCCAGCAGCCAAGATACGCAGTATTTT
NA	TRBV7-2	TRBJ1-2	NA	15	CASSAQGRANYGYTF	TGTGCCAGCAGCGCCCAGGGCAGAGCTAACTATGGCTACACCTTC
NA	TRBV15	TRBJ2-2	NA	14	CATRSGPNTGELFF	TGTGCCACCAGAAGCGGCCCGAACACCGGGGAGCTGTTTTTT
NA	TRBV11-3	TRBJ1-2	NA	13	CASSLQGSLGYTF	TGTGCCAGCAGCTTACAGGGTAGTTTAGGCTACACCTTC
TRBD1	TRBV5-1	TRBJ1-4	once	15	CASSLARGRNEKLFF	TGCGCCAGCAGCTTGGCCAGGGGGAGAAATGAAAAACTGTTTTTT
TRBD1	TRBV3-1/TRBV3-2	TRBJ1-1	few	15	CASHFRDRPNTEAFF	TGTGCCAGCCATTTTCGGGACAGGCCGAACACTGAAGCTTTCTTT